The entry below describes one TCR beta chain. Antigen unknown. PCR involved 60 Vbeta and 13 Jbeta primers. TCRdb's table, derived via immunoSEQ multiplex PCR, lists solely in-frame clones and lacks some. The sample yields about 160,000 clones, under 75% seen once. This sample is part of a study of cytomegalovirus exposure and HLA in healthy donors. Study-wide findings and caveats: In vitro data verified three CMV-associated chains as specific for CMV antigens. Cytomegalovirus status was reportedly diagnosed by the classifier with high specificity and sensitivity. Data from an earlier analysis indicated that most TCR beta V segments were productive either about 87% or about 30% of the time. Later on, an analysis tied approximately 15,000 TCR beta sequences to HLA alleles at 0.05 false discovery rate.

The receptor was isolated from a man aged 40-50 years in good health and CMV-seropositive. Specimen: PBMCs.

In nucleotides, the CDR3 is TGTGCCAGCAGCTTCCGGACTAGCTCCTACGAGCAGTACTTC. Residues: CASSFRTSSYEQYF. The gene calls are TRBV11-1 and TRBJ2-7, with 7 bases that match TRBD2. After removal of 3 bases from V and 0 bases from J, the junction contained 2 bases not matched to a gene. This CDR3 contains 14 residues. CDR1 and CDR2 from the germline V gene are SGHAT and FQDESV (reference sequence).